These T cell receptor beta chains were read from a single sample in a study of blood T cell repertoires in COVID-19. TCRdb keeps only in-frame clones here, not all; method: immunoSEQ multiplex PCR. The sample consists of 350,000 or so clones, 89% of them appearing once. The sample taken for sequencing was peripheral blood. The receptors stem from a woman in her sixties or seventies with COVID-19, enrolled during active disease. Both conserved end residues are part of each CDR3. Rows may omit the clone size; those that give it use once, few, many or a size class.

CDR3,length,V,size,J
CASSLSTISGGSPLHF,16,TRBV5-8,.,TRBJ1-6
CASLGGSAKNIQYF,14,TRBV19,once,TRBJ2-4
CASSTGQVSYEQYF,14,TRBV5-1,.,TRBJ2-7
CASSAGPSRGGGQFF,15,TRBV9,.,TRBJ2-1
CASSPLSSETQYF,13,TRBV4-1,.,TRBJ2-5
CASSDGDRGDEQFF,14,TRBV5-6,.,TRBJ2-1
CASSPQIQGLVKETQYF,17,TRBV28,.,TRBJ2-5
CASSLDGGVYGYTF,14,TRBV7-9,.,TRBJ1-2
CASGLVMGNTGELFF,15,TRBV12-5,.,TRBJ2-2
CASSLGDRPLSGNTIYF,17,TRBV4-1,.,TRBJ1-3
CASSLNRRRNTEAFF,15,TRBV6-5,.,TRBJ1-1
CASSRLRDRDGYTF,14,TRBV4-1,.,TRBJ1-2
CASSARADQPQHF,13,TRBV11-2,.,TRBJ1-5
CASSLPRVGTEAFF,14,TRBV11-1,once,TRBJ1-1
CASRAGTAGTGELFF,15,TRBV11-3,.,TRBJ2-2
CASSLLSGDIDTQYF,15,TRBV7-9,.,TRBJ2-3
CASSLSGVGTGHLTEAFF,18,TRBV6-2/TRBV6-3,.,TRBJ1-1
CASSLATGALAQPQHF,16,TRBV5-5,.,TRBJ1-5
CASSRTGWSSYEQYF,15,TRBV27,.,TRBJ2-7
CASTRGQGAISGNTIYF,17,TRBV13,.,TRBJ1-3
CASSLAGGEARREQFF,16,TRBV5-4,.,TRBJ2-1
CASKERDRVLSPLHF,15,TRBV19,once,TRBJ1-6
CASSTVIRGVRYEQFF,16,TRBV5-6,.,TRBJ2-1
CAWSPDYSNQPQHF,14,TRBV30,.,TRBJ1-5
CASSLGRSGTEAFF,14,TRBV27,once,TRBJ1-1
CASSVFPGLGYEQYF,15,TRBV7-8,.,TRBJ2-7
CASSQGQGRGNQPQHF,16,TRBV7-9,.,TRBJ1-5
CASSPGEYGYTF,12,TRBV13,.,TRBJ1-2
CSVGWGDGKLFF,12,TRBV29-1,.,TRBJ1-4
CASSYSVTVVSGYTF,15,TRBV6-6,.,TRBJ1-2
CASSFLGLAVYEQFF,15,TRBV11-2,.,TRBJ2-1
CASSPPPRGQETQYF,15,TRBV11-2,.,TRBJ2-5
CASSPPSGRSLEQYF,15,TRBV18,.,TRBJ2-7
CASSKQENEKLFF,13,TRBV12-3/TRBV12-4,.,TRBJ1-4
CASSYLPTGSTYEQYF,16,TRBV6-5,.,TRBJ2-7
CACNGGGTTGELFF,14,TRBV19,once,TRBJ2-2
CASSSNLRGLETQYF,15,TRBV5-4,once,TRBJ2-5
CASSQGQGGAGETQYF,16,TRBV3-1/TRBV3-2,.,TRBJ2-5
CASSSGSQETQYF,13,TRBV19,.,TRBJ2-5
CASSPYIRTEFSNQPQHF,18,TRBV4-1,.,TRBJ1-5
CASSGIENGYTF,12,TRBV2,once,TRBJ1-2
CASSFLGTGSEAFF,14,TRBV5-1,.,TRBJ1-1
CASSVTSGGGGDTQYF,16,TRBV9,.,TRBJ2-3
CASSAQVNYGYTF,13,TRBV9,.,TRBJ1-2
CASTDSRTIRRGLGEKLFF,19,TRBV27,once,TRBJ1-4
CASMGHPNYGYTF,13,TRBV5-1,.,TRBJ1-2
CASSDGQGFSPLHF,14,TRBV25-1,.,TRBJ1-6
CASSSGGGYNTEAFF,15,TRBV18,.,TRBJ1-1
CATGDRGEFQPQHF,14,TRBV28,.,TRBJ1-5
CASSFRGGELFF,12,TRBV11-3,once,TRBJ2-2